Listed below are T cell receptor beta chains from one sample, sequenced in a study of vaccination and CD4 T cells after COVID-19. Their cognate antigens are unknown. TCRdb used MiXCR to reprocess the PCR reads, holding one entry per CDR3 protein. This sample has approximately 8,100 distinct CDR3 sequences; about two thirds occur once, and the top ten carry 17%. This material consisted of cultured CD4+ T cells from blood, taken after SARS-CoV-2 vaccination. The receptors were gathered from a human donor with COVID-19. Each CDR3 is given with its conserved first and last residue. D genes are given only for firm matches. Clone size is not always given. Where it is, it says once, few, many or a class for expanded clones.

large | TRBJ1-2 | TRBV7-8 | - | 11 | TGTGCCAGCAGTCGGACATCCAGATGGACCTTC | CASSRTSRWTF
- | TRBJ2-2 | TRBV6-7 | TRBD2 | 14 | TGTGCCAGCAGTAGGGACTACCTAAACGGGGAGCTGTTTTTT | CASSRDYLNGELFF
few | TRBJ2-3 | TRBV20-1 | - | 15 | TGCAGTGCTAGAGGACATATGGGGGCCACAGATACGCAGTATTTT | CSARGHMGATDTQYF
- | TRBJ1-6 | TRBV19 | TRBD1 | 15 | TGTGCCAGTAGTGCCCAGGGACAGAAGAATTCACCCCTCCACTTT | CASSAQGQKNSPLHF
- | TRBJ2-4 | TRBV30 | - | 12 | TGTGCCTGGGGACAGCACAAAAACATTCAGTACTTC | CAWGQHKNIQYF
medium-sized | TRBJ1-5 | TRBV20-1 | - | 14 | TGCAGTGCCAAAAGGGACATTAGCAATCAGCCCCAGCATTTT | CSAKRDISNQPQHF
- | TRBJ2-2 | TRBV20-1 | - | 14 | TGCAGTGCTCCGAGTCGGGGGTGGGCCGGGGAGCTGTTTTTT | CSAPSRGWAGELFF
- | TRBJ1-3 | TRBV7-3 | - | 16 | TGTGCCAGCACCCCGCCCGGGGCCCTGTCTGGAAACACCATATATTTT | CASTPPGALSGNTIYF
few | TRBJ1-1 | TRBV6-5 | - | 15 | TGTGCCAGCAGTTACTCGAGGGGACAGAACACTGAAGCTTTCTTT | CASSYSRGQNTEAFF
few | TRBJ1-5 | TRBV6-1 | - | 13 | TGTGCCAGCAGTGGCCAGGTAAATCAGCCCCAGCATTTT | CASSGQVNQPQHF
- | TRBJ1-2 | TRBV2 | - | 13 | TGTGCCAGCCGCAGGGGCCTTGGCTATGGCTACACCTTC | CASRRGLGYGYTF
- | TRBJ1-1 | TRBV19 | TRBD1 | 14 | TGTGCCAGTAGTAGGGACAGGGCGAACACTGAAGCTTTCTTT | CASSRDRANTEAFF
- | TRBJ1-3 | TRBV10-2 | - | 16 | TGCGCCAGCAGACAGAGTGTGGGGGGAACGGGAAACACCATATATTTT | CASRQSVGGTGNTIYF
- | TRBJ1-2 | TRBV12-3/TRBV12-4 | - | 12 | TGTGCCAGCACCCAGGGGTCCTATGGCTACACCTTC | CASTQGSYGYTF
- | TRBJ1-1 | TRBV21-1 | - | 18 | TGTGCCAGCAGCAAACCATCGTCCAGGTGCAGATTGGGCACTGAAGCTTTCTTT | CASSKPSSRCRLGTEAFF
few | TRBJ1-2 | TRBV7-3 | - | 13 | TGTGCCAGCAGCGCCAAGACAGTGGGGGGCTACACCTTC | CASSAKTVGGYTF
- | TRBJ2-7 | TRBV6-1 | - | 13 | TGTGCCAGCACTGTACAGGAGGGGTACGAGCAGTACTTC | CASTVQEGYEQYF
- | TRBJ1-5 | TRBV2 | TRBD1 | 13 | TGTGCCAGCAGGGACAGGGTGGGTCAGCCCCAGCATTTT | CASRDRVGQPQHF
- | TRBJ1-2 | TRBV27 | - | 13 | TGTGCCAGCAGCCCTATTACTAACTATGGCTACACCTTC | CASSPITNYGYTF
- | TRBJ2-2 | TRBV20-1 | - | 15 | TGCAGTGCTAGACCACCATCTGCGGGCACCGGGGAGCTGTTTTTT | CSARPPSAGTGELFF
- | TRBJ2-1 | TRBV5-4 | TRBD2 | 15 | TGTGCCAGCAGCATAACTAGCGGGGGGGCCGATGAGCAGTTCTTC | CASSITSGGADEQFF
- | TRBJ1-5 | TRBV6-1 | - | 15 | TGTGCCAGCAGAAGTACGGGGGGAAGCAATCAGCCCCAGCATTTT | CASRSTGGSNQPQHF
- | TRBJ1-2 | TRBV6-5 | - | 16 | TGTGCCAGCAGTTACTCGCGGGGGGGAACAAACTATGGCTACACCTTC | CASSYSRGGTNYGYTF
- | TRBJ2-7 | TRBV6-1 | - | 13 | TGTGCCAGCAGGAGATCAGGGAGTTACGAGCAGTACTTC | CASRRSGSYEQYF
- | TRBJ2-5 | TRBV5-1 | TRBD2 | 19 | TGCGCCAGCAGGGCCGCGACTAGCGGGGGATTAAAGTACCAAGAGACCCAGTACTTC | CASRAATSGGLKYQETQYF
few | TRBJ2-5 | TRBV21-1 | - | 13 | TGTGCCAGCGTACGGGGGGGCTGGGAGACCCAGTACTTC | CASVRGGWETQYF
- | TRBJ2-5 | TRBV7-8 | TRBD1 | 16 | TGTGCCAGCAGCTTAGCGCAGACAGGGTACCAAGAGACCCAGTACTTC | CASSLAQTGYQETQYF
once | TRBJ1-2 | TRBV6-4 | TRBD1 | 16 | TGTGCCAGCACTCTCGGGACAGTGGGGGAAATTGGGGGCTACACCTTC | CASTLGTVGEIGGYTF
- | TRBJ2-6 | TRBV10-3 | - | 14 | TGTGCCATCAGTGAGAGCGTGGGGGCCAACGTCCTGACTTTC | CAISESVGANVLTF